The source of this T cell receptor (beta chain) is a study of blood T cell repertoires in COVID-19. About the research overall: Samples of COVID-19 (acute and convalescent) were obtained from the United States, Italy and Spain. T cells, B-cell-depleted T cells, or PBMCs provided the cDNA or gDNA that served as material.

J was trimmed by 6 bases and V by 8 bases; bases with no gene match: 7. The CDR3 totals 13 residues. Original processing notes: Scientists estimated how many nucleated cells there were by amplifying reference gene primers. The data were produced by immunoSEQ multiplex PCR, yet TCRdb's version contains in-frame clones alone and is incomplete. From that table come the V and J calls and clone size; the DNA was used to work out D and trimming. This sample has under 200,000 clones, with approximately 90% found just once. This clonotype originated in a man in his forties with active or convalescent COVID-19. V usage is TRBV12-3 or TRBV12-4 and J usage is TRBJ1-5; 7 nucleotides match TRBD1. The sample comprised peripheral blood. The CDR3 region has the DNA TGTGCCAGCGTCCGGGACAGAGGTCAGCCCCAGCATTTT. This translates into CASVRDRGQPQHF.